These T cell receptor beta chains were read from a single sample in a study of graft-versus-host responses after intestinal transplantation. The assay was immunoSEQ multiplex PCR, and TCRdb's table has in-frame clones only and misses some. The sample records around 45,000 clones, about 95% being singletons. The sequencing used PBMCs, collected approximately 340 days after intestinal transplant. The receptors stem from a human patient who received an intestinal transplant, so some T cells may come from the graft donor. The CDR3 runs from the conserved cysteine through the conserved F or W. D genes are given only for firm matches. Clone size is stated in some rows and not others, as once, few, many or a class when expanded.

j_gene: TRBJ2-1; abundance: .; d_gene: .; v_gene: TRBV20-1; CDR3nt: TGCAGTGCTTTTTACGGGGATGAGCAGTTCTTC; CDR3aa: CSAFYGDEQFF
j_gene: TRBJ2-2; abundance: .; d_gene: TRBD2; v_gene: TRBV27; CDR3nt: TGTGCCAGCAGTTTGTCAGCGGGAGTAAGAAACACCGGGGAGCTGTTTTTT; CDR3aa: CASSLSAGVRNTGELFF
j_gene: TRBJ2-1; abundance: .; d_gene: .; v_gene: TRBV4-1; CDR3nt: TGCGCCAGCAGCCAAGTTGAGGACCGGGACTTAAACAATGAGCAGTTCTTC; CDR3aa: CASSQVEDRDLNNEQFF
j_gene: TRBJ2-1; abundance: .; d_gene: .; v_gene: TRBV6-6; CDR3nt: TGTGCCAGCAGTTATCTGGCATCCCTTCCAAATGAGCAGTTCTTC; CDR3aa: CASSYLASLPNEQFF
j_gene: TRBJ2-7; abundance: .; d_gene: TRBD2; v_gene: TRBV10-3; CDR3nt: TGTGCCATCGCAGCTAGCGGGGGGAACTACGAGCAGTACTTC; CDR3aa: CAIAASGGNYEQYF
j_gene: TRBJ2-5; abundance: .; d_gene: TRBD1; v_gene: TRBV6-5; CDR3nt: TGTGCCAGCAGTTACTCGACAGGGGGCAGAGAGACCCAGTACTTC; CDR3aa: CASSYSTGGRETQYF
j_gene: TRBJ2-5; abundance: once; d_gene: TRBD2; v_gene: TRBV2; CDR3nt: TGTGCCAGCAGGGGAGGACTAGCGGGACGCTCAGAGACCCAGTACTTC; CDR3aa: CASRGGLAGRSETQYF
j_gene: TRBJ1-4; abundance: .; d_gene: .; v_gene: TRBV6-1; CDR3nt: TGTGCCAGCAGTGAAACTCTAGGACTGAGTAATGAAAAACTGTTTTTT; CDR3aa: CASSETLGLSNEKLFF
j_gene: TRBJ1-1; abundance: .; d_gene: .; v_gene: TRBV5-6; CDR3nt: TGTGCCAGCAGCACCCAGACAGGATTTGAAGCTTTCTTT; CDR3aa: CASSTQTGFEAFF
j_gene: TRBJ1-1; abundance: once; d_gene: .; v_gene: TRBV6-5; CDR3nt: TGTGCCAGCAGTTACTCCCCGACAGAGTTCGACACTGAAGCTTTCTTT; CDR3aa: CASSYSPTEFDTEAFF
j_gene: TRBJ1-2; abundance: few; d_gene: .; v_gene: TRBV9; CDR3nt: TGTGCCAGCAGCGGGGGGGCAAACTATGGCTACACCTTC; CDR3aa: CASSGGANYGYTF
j_gene: TRBJ2-4; abundance: .; d_gene: TRBD2; v_gene: TRBV5-1; CDR3nt: TGCGCCAGCAGCCGGGGGGTCGTAGCCAAAAACATTCAGTACTTC; CDR3aa: CASSRGVVAKNIQYF
j_gene: TRBJ2-7; abundance: .; d_gene: .; v_gene: TRBV6-6; CDR3nt: TGTGCCAGCAGTCAAACTCAGGGGGAGCAGTACTTC; CDR3aa: CASSQTQGEQYF
j_gene: TRBJ2-1; abundance: .; d_gene: TRBD2; v_gene: TRBV10-3; CDR3nt: TGTGCCATCAGGGGGGGACTAGCGGGAGGGAATGAGCAGTTCTTC; CDR3aa: CAIRGGLAGGNEQFF
j_gene: TRBJ2-3; abundance: .; d_gene: .; v_gene: TRBV6-1; CDR3nt: TGTGCCAGCAACGGGGGCGGAATGACAGATACGCAGTATTTT; CDR3aa: CASNGGGMTDTQYF
j_gene: TRBJ2-7; abundance: .; d_gene: .; v_gene: TRBV27; CDR3nt: TGTGCCAGCAGTCCCCACCAGGGAAGAGTCTACGAGCAGTACTTC; CDR3aa: CASSPHQGRVYEQYF
j_gene: TRBJ2-5; abundance: .; d_gene: .; v_gene: TRBV18; CDR3nt: TGTGCCAGCTCACCAAAACAGGGTTTTGAAGAGACCCAGTACTTC; CDR3aa: CASSPKQGFEETQYF
j_gene: TRBJ2-1; abundance: .; d_gene: .; v_gene: TRBV2; CDR3nt: TGTGCCAGCAGTCCTATAGCGCATGAGCAGTTCTTC; CDR3aa: CASSPIAHEQFF
j_gene: TRBJ2-6; abundance: .; d_gene: TRBD2; v_gene: TRBV15; CDR3nt: TGTGCCACCAGCCCACCGGGGGGGCTCATAAGTGGGGCCAACGTCCTGACTTTC; CDR3aa: CATSPPGGLISGANVLTF
j_gene: TRBJ2-5; abundance: .; d_gene: .; v_gene: TRBV11-2; CDR3nt: TGTGCCAGCAGCTTTGAAGAGGCCGCGACCCAGTACTTC; CDR3aa: CASSFEEAATQYF
j_gene: TRBJ2-1; abundance: .; d_gene: TRBD2; v_gene: TRBV19; CDR3nt: TGTGCCAGTAAGGTCCTAGCGGGAGGGAACAATGAGCAGTTCTTC; CDR3aa: CASKVLAGGNNEQFF
j_gene: TRBJ2-7; abundance: once; d_gene: TRBD1; v_gene: TRBV29-1; CDR3nt: TGCAGCGTTATACCGGGACAGGGACAGAGTGCCTACGAGCAGTACTTC; CDR3aa: CSVIPGQGQSAYEQYF
j_gene: TRBJ1-6; abundance: once; d_gene: .; v_gene: TRBV6-1; CDR3nt: TGTGCCAGCAGTCAACTGGAGAGGCAAGCACCCCTCCACTTT; CDR3aa: CASSQLERQAPLHF
j_gene: TRBJ2-1; abundance: .; d_gene: TRBD2; v_gene: TRBV27; CDR3nt: TGTGCCAGCAGTTCTGAGCCTAGCGGGAGGCACAATGAGCAGTTCTTC; CDR3aa: CASSSEPSGRHNEQFF
j_gene: TRBJ2-7; abundance: .; d_gene: .; v_gene: TRBV4-3; CDR3nt: TGCGCCAGCAGCTACTTTCCCGAGGGCACCTACGAGCAGTACTTC; CDR3aa: CASSYFPEGTYEQYF
j_gene: TRBJ1-2; abundance: .; d_gene: .; v_gene: TRBV6-1; CDR3nt: TGTGCCAGCAGTGAAAAACCGGGACTGCCGGTTGGCTACACCTTC; CDR3aa: CASSEKPGLPVGYTF
j_gene: TRBJ2-7; abundance: few; d_gene: .; v_gene: TRBV6-5; CDR3nt: TGTGCCAGCAGTTACTACCGGGACACCCTCGAGCAGTACTTC; CDR3aa: CASSYYRDTLEQYF
j_gene: TRBJ1-5; abundance: .; d_gene: .; v_gene: TRBV6-1; CDR3nt: TGTGCCAGCAAATCGTTCCGACAGGGCAATCAGCCCCAGCATTTT; CDR3aa: CASKSFRQGNQPQHF
j_gene: TRBJ2-1; abundance: .; d_gene: .; v_gene: TRBV7-3; CDR3nt: TGTGCCAGCAGCCTGTCTTTGGGAGCAGGGTGGAATGAGCAGTTCTTC; CDR3aa: CASSLSLGAGWNEQFF